This note documents a single T cell receptor (beta chain) sequence. Antigen: not known. TCRbeta library preparation incorporated unique molecular identifiers. From the PCR reads, TCRdb called clonotypes with MiXCR, one entry per CDR3 protein. The table has about 610,000 distinct CDR3 sequences, roughly 30% seen once; the top ten hold around a third. These data come from a study of T-cell reconstitution after alpha-beta-depleted transplantation in children. Points from the study as a whole: Expanded graft clones numbering several hundred reportedly gave rise to alpha-beta T cells about two months after transplant. At day 60, the high TCRbeta diversity found in some patients originated from recipient T cells and thymic progenitors that had survived.

The sample consisted of PBMCs, taken before TCRalphabeta/CD19-depleted stem cell transplant. The clonotype was recovered from a boy younger than two with Wiskott-Aldrich syndrome, due to receive a stem cell transplant.

The CDR3 region has the DNA TGTGCCAGCAGCTTGGCCGGGGGTGCATATGAAAAACTGTTTTTT. Amino acids: CASSLAGGAYEKLFF. This chain connects TRBV5-5 to TRBJ1-4; possibly TRBD1 for D (5 bases). The CDR3 length is 15 residues. Germline CDR1 is SGHKS and CDR2 is YYEKEE (reference sequence). Trimming removed 0 bases from V and 6 bases from J, with 12 bases in between.